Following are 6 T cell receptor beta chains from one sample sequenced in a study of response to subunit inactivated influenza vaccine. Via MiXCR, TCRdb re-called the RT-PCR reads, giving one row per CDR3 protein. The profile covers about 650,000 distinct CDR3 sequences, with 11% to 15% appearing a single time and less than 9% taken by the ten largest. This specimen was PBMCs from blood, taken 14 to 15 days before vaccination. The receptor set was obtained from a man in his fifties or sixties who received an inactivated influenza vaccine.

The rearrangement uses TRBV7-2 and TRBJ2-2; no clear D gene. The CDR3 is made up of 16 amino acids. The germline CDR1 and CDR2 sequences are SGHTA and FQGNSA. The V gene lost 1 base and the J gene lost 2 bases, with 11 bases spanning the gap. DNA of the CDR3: TGTGCCAGCAGCTTAGGGTGGCTAGTTAACACCGGGGAGCTGTTTTTT. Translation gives CASSLGWLVNTGELFF.

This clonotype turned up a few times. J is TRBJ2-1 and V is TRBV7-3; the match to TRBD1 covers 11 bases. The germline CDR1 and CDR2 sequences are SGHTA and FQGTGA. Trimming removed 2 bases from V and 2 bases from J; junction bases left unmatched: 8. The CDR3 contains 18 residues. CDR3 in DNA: TGTGCCAGCAGCTTATGGGCACCGGGACAGGGGGCCTACAATGAGCAGTTCTTC. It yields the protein CASSLWAPGQGAYNEQFF.

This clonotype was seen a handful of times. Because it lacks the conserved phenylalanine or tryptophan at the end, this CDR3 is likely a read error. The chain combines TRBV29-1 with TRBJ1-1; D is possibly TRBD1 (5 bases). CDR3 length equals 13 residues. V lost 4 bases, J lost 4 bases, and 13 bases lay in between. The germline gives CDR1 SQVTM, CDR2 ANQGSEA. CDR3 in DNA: TGCAGCGTTGGGGGCAGGTTAGTCACTGAAGCTTTCCTT. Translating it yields CSVGGRLVTEAFL.

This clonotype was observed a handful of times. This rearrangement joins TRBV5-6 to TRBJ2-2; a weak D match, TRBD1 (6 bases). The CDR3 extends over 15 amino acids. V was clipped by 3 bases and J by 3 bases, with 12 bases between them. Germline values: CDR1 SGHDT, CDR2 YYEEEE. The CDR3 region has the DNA TGTGCCAGCAGCTGGAAACACAGGGACACCGGGGAGCTGTTTTTT. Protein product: CASSWKHRDTGELFF.

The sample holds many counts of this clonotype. The CDR3 DNA is TGTGCCAGCAGCTTAGCGGGGGGGGGCACAGATACGCAGTATTTT. Translation gives CASSLAGGGTDTQYF. The V gene is TRBV5-6, the J gene TRBJ2-3; 10 bases match TRBD2. Unmatched junction bases numbered 1, after V lost 2 bases and J lost 1 base. CDR3 length: 15 residues. Germline assignment: CDR1 SGHDT and CDR2 YYEEEE.

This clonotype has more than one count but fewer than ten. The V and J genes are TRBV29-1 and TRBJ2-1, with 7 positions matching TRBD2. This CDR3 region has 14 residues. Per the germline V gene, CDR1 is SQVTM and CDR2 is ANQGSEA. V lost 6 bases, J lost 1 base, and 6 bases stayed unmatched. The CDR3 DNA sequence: TGCAGCGTCAGCGGGAACACTTCCTACAATGAGCAGTTCTTC. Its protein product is CSVSGNTSYNEQFF.